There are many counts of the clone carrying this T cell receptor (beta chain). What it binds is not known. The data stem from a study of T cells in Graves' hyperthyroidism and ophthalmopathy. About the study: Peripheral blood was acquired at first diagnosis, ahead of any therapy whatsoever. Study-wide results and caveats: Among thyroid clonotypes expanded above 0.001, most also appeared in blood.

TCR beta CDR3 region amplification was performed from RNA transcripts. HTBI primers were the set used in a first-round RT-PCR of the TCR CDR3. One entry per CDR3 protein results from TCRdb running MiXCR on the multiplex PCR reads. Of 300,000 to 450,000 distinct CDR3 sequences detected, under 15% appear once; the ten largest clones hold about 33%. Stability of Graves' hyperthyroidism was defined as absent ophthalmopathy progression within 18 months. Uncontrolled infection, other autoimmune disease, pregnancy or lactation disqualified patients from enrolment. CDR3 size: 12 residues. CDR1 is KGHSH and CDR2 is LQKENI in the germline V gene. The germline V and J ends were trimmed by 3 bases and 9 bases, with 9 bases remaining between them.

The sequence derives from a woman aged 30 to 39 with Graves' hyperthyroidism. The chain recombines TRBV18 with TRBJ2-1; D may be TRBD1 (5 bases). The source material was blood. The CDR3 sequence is CASSPRDTEQFF. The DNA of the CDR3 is TGTGCCAGCTCACCCAGGGATACTGAGCAGTTCTTC.